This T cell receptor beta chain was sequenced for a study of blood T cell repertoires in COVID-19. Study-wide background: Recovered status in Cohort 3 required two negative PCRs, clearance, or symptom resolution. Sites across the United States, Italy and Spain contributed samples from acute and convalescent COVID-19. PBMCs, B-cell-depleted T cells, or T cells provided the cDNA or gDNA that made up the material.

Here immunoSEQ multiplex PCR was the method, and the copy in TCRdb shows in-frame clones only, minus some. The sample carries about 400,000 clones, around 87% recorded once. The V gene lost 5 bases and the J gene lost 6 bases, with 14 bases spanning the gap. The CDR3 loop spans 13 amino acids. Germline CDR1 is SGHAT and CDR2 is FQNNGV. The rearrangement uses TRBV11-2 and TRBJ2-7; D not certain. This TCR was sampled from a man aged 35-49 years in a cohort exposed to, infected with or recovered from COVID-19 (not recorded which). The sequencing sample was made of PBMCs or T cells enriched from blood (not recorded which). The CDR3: CASSRPMSREQYF. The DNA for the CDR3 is TGTGCCAGCAGCCGCCCGATGAGTCGCGAGCAGTACTTC. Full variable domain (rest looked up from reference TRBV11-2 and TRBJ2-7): EAGVAQSPRYKIIEKRQSVAFWCNPISGHATLYWYQQILGQGPKLLIQFQNNGVVDDSQLPKDRFSAERLKGVDSTLKIQPAKLEDSAVYLCASSRPMSREQYFGPGTRLTVT.